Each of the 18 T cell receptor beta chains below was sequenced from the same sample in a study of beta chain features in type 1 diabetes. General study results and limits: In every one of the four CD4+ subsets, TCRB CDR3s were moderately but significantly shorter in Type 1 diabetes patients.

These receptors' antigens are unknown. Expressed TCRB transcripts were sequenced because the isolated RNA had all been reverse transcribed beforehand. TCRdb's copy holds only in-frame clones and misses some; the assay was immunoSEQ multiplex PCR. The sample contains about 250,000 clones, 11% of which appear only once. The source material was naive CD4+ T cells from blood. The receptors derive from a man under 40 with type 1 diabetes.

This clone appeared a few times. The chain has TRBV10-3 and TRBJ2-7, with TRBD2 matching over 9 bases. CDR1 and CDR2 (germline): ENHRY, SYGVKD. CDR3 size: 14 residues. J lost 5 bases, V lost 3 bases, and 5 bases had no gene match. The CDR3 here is CAISESSGVHEQYF. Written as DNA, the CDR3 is TGTGCCATCAGTGAATCTAGCGGGGTCCACGAGCAGTACTTC.

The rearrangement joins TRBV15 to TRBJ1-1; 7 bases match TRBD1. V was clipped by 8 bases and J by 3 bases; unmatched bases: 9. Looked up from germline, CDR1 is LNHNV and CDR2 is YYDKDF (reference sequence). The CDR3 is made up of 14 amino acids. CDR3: CATAQRQGDTEAFF. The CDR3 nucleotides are TGTGCCACCGCCCAGAGGCAGGGGGACACTGAAGCTTTCTTT.

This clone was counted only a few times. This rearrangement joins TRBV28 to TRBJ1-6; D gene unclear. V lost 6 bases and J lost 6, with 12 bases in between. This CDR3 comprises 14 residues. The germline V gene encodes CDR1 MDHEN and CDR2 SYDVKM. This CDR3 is CASSQAPFNSPLHF. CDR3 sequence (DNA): TGTGCCAGCAGCCAGGCCCCTTTTAATTCACCCCTCCACTTT.

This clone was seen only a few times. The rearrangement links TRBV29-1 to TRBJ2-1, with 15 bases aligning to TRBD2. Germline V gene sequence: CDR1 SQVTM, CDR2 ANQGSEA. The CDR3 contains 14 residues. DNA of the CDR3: TGCAGTCGCGGACTAGCGGGGGGGTGGCATGAGCAGTTCTTC. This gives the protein CSRGLAGGWHEQFF.

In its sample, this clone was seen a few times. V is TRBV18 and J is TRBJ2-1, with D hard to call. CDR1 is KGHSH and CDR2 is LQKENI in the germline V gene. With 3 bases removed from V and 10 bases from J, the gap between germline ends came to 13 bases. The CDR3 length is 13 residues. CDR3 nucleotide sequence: TGTGCCAGCTCACCGCAATCTATGAGGGAGCAGTTCTTC. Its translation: CASSPQSMREQFF.

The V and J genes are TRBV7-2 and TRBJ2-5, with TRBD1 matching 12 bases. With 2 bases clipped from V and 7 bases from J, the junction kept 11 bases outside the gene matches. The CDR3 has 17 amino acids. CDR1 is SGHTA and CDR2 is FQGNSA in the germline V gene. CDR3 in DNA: TGTGCCAGCAGCTTAAGGCTTGGGGGGACAGGGGGCGCGACCCAGTACTTC. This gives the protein CASSLRLGGTGGATQYF. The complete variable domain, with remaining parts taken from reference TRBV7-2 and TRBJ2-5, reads GAGVSQSPSNKVTEKGKDVELRCDPISGHTALYWYRQSLGQGLEFLIYFQGNSAPDKSGLPSDRFSAERTGGSVSTLTIQRTQQEDSAVYLCASSLRLGGTGGATQYFGPGTRLLVL.

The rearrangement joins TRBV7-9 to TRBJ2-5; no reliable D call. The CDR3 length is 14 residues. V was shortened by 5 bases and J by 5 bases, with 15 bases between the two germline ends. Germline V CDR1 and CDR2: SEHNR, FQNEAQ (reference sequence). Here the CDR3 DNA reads TGTGCCAGCAGCCAGGCGTTCACTGGGGAGACCCAGTACTTC. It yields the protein CASSQAFTGETQYF.

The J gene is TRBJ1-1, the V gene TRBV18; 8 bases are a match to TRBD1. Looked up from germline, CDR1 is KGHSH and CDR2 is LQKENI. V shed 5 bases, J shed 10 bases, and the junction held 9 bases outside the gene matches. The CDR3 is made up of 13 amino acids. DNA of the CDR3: TGTGCCAGCTCAGTGACAGGGGAGAACGGAGCTTTCTTT. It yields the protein CASSVTGENGAFF.

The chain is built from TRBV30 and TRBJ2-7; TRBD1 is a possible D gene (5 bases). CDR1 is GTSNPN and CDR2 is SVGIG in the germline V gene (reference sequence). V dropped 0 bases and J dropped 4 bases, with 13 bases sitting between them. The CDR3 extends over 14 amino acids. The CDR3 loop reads CAWSVWGGPYEQYF. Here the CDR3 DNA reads TGTGCCTGGAGTGTATGGGGCGGACCGTACGAGCAGTACTTC. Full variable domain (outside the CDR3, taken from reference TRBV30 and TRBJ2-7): SQTIHQWPATLVQPVGSPLSLECTVEGTSNPNLYWYRQAAGRGLQLLFYSVGIGQISSEVPQNLSASRPQDRQFILSSKKLLLSDSGFYLCAWSVWGGPYEQYFGPGTRLTVT.

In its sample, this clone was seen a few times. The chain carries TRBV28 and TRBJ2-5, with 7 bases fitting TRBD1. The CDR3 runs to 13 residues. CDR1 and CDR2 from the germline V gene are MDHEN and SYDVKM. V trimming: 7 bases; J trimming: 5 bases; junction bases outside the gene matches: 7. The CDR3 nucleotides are TGTGCCAGCATGGCCGGACAGGCCGAGACCCAGTACTTC. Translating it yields CASMAGQAETQYF.

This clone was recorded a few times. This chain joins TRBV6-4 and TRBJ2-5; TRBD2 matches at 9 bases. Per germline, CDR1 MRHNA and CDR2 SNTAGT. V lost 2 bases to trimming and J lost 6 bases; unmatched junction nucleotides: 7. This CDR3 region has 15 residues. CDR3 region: CASSDMAGGLKTQYF. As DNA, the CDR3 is TGTGCCAGCAGTGACATGGCGGGGGGGTTGAAGACCCAGTACTTC.

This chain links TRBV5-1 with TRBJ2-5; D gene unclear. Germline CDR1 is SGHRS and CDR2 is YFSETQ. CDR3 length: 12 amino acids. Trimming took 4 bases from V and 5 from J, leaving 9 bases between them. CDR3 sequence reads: CASSVEQETQYF. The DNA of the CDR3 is TGCGCCAGCAGCGTTGAACAGGAGACCCAGTACTTC. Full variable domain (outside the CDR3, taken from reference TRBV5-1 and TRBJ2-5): KAGVTQTPRYLIKTRGQQVTLSCSPISGHRSVSWYQQTPGQGLQFLFEYFSETQRNKGNFPGRFSGRQFSNSRSEMNVSTLELGDSALYLCASSVEQETQYFGPGTRLLVL.

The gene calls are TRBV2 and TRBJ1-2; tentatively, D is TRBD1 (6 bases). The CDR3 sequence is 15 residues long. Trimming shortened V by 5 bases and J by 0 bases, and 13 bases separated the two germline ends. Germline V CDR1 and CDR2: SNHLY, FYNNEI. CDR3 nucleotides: TGTGCCAGCAGTTTCCGACAGGCGACTAACTATGGCTACACCTTC. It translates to CASSFRQATNYGYTF.

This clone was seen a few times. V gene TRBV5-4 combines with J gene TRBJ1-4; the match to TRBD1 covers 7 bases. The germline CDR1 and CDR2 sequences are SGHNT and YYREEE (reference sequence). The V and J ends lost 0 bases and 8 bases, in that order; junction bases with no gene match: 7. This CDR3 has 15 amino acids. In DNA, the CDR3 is TGTGCCAGCAGCTTGGGTGGAGGGGGCTCGGAAAAACTGTTTTTT. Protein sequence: CASSLGGGGSEKLFF.

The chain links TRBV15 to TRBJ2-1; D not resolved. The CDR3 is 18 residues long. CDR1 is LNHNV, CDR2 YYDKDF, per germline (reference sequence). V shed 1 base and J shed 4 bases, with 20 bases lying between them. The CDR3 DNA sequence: TGTGCCACCAGCAGAGGCTACGAGAGAAACCGCCCATACAATGAGCAGTTCTTC. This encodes CATSRGYERNRPYNEQFF.

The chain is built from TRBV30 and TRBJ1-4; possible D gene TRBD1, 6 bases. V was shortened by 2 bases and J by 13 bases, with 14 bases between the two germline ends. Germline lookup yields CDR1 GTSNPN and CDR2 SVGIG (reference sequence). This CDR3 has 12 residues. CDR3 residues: CAWSMSDRRLFF. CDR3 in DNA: TGTGCCTGGAGTATGTCCGACAGGAGACTGTTTTTT.

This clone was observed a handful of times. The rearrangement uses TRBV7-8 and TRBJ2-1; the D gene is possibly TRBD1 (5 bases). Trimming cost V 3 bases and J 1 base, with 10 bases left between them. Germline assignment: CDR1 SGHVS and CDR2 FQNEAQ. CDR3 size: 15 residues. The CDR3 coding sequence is TGTGCCAGCAGCTTTAGAACAGGATCCTACAATGAGCAGTTCTTC. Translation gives CASSFRTGSYNEQFF.

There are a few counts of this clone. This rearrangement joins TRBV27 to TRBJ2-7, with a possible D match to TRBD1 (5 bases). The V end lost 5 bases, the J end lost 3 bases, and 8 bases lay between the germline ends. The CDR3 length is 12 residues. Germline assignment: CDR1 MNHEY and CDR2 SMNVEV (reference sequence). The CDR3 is CASSPTGYEQYF. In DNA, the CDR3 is TGTGCCAGCAGTCCCACAGGCTACGAGCAGTACTTC.